These 32 T cell receptor beta chains were sequenced from one sample in a study of Ad26.COV2.S vaccination and SARS-CoV-2 variants. Regarding treatment: about 20 received Ad26.COV2.S at low or high dose, single or two shots; about five received placebo; per-sample allocation not given. The samples date from day 63 after the first vaccine or placebo injection. Generated by immunoSEQ multiplex PCR, the TCRdb table keeps only in-frame clones and is missing some. The profile shows about 350,000 clones, around 88% of them singletons. The sample here was peripheral blood, taken in a trial of Ad26.COV2.S vaccine versus placebo. The receptor source for this set is a person between 18 and 60 years old who received the Ad26.COV2.S COVID-19 vaccine or a placebo.

This chain uses TRBV3-1 (or the pseudogene TRBV3-2) with TRBJ1-4, with 7 bases that match TRBD1. Germline trimming cut 1 base from V and 5 bases from J; bases unmatched to any gene: 4. This CDR3 has 15 residues. The germline gives CDR1 LGHDT, CDR2 YNNKEL (reference sequence). Written as DNA, the CDR3 is TGTGCCAGCAGCCAAGGAGGGACAGAGAATGAAAAACTGTTTTTT. This sequence encodes CASSQGGTENEKLFF.

This chain links TRBV19 with TRBJ2-5, with a possible D match to TRBD2 (5 bases). The CDR3 has 19 amino acids. V lost 4 bases to trimming and J lost 1 base, with 25 bases between them. Germline CDR1 is LNHDA and CDR2 is SQIVND (reference sequence). CDR3 nucleotides: TGTGCCAGTAGTACGAAGCTTGTGGGTCGTTTTCGGGGCCAAGAGACCCAGTACTTC. Translating gives CASSTKLVGRFRGQETQYF.

The CDR3 reads CASSQYSGVNSPLHF. DNA of the CDR3: TGTGCCAGCAGCCAATACTCAGGGGTCAATTCACCCCTCCACTTT. The rearrangement joins TRBV3-1 (or the pseudogene TRBV3-2) to TRBJ1-6; D may be TRBD1 (6 bases). The CDR3 covers 15 residues. Trimming took off 2 bases at V and 7 bases at J, with 12 bases between the two ends. The germline CDR1 and CDR2 sequences are LGHDT and YNNKEL (reference sequence).

This clone was detected once. The chain combines TRBV19 with TRBJ2-6; D is perhaps TRBD1 or TRBD2 (5 bases each). The CDR3 has 17 residues. V dropped 7 bases and J dropped 0 bases, with 16 bases sitting between them. Looked up from germline, CDR1 is LNHDA and CDR2 is SQIVND (reference sequence). The CDR3 sequence: CASKDTGRHSGANVLTF. The CDR3 DNA sequence: TGTGCCAGTAAGGATACGGGACGGCACTCTGGGGCCAACGTCCTGACTTTC.

The chain joins TRBV13 to TRBJ1-1; D might be TRBD1 (5 bases). This CDR3 has 13 residues. Germline CDR1 PRHDT, CDR2 FYEKMQ (reference sequence). V lost 8 bases, J lost 1 base, and 11 bases lay in between. The CDR3 nucleotides read TGTGCCAGCGCAAGGGGCGGGAACACTGAAGCTTTCTTT. It translates to CASARGGNTEAFF.

The J gene is TRBJ1-1, the V gene TRBV13; no reliable D call. Trimming pared 3 bases from V and 0 bases from J, leaving 2 bases between. The CDR3 totals 12 residues. Germline CDR1 and CDR2: PRHDT and FYEKMQ (reference sequence). The CDR3 loop reads CASSFMNTEAFF. The CDR3 nucleotides read TGTGCCAGCAGCTTTATGAACACTGAAGCTTTCTTT.

The chain uses TRBV19 and TRBJ2-7; TRBD1 is a possible D gene (6 bases). V was trimmed by 3 bases and J by 7 bases, leaving 16 bases between them. From germline, CDR1 is LNHDA and CDR2 SQIVND (reference sequence). The CDR3 has 14 amino acids. For the CDR3, the DNA is TGTGCCAGTAGTATCGATGCAGGGGTAGGGGAGCAGTACTTC. This gives the protein CASSIDAGVGEQYF.

J is TRBJ2-3 and V is TRBV4-1; TRBD2 matches 10 bases. Germline lookup yields CDR1 MGHRA and CDR2 YSYEKL. With V trimmed by 0 bases and J by 1 base, 7 bases remained unmatched. The CDR3 has 18 amino acids. The CDR3 bases are TGCGCCAGCAGCCAAGATCTAGCGGGGGTGTTGGGCACAGATACGCAGTATTTT. Its protein product is CASSQDLAGVLGTDTQYF.

The chain is built from TRBV7-3 and TRBJ2-3; a weak D match, TRBD2 (5 bases). This CDR3 has 14 residues. V was trimmed by 5 bases and J by 6 bases, leaving 15 bases between them. Per germline, CDR1 SGHTA and CDR2 FQGTGA. The CDR3 sequence: CASSPGVEEDTQYF. Here the CDR3 DNA reads TGTGCCAGCAGCCCTGGGGTGGAGGAGGATACGCAGTATTTT.

The table lists this clone with a few counts. The CDR3 DNA reads TGTGCCAGCAGTGAAAGGGACGAAAAGAACACTGAAGCTTTCTTT. Amino acid sequence: CASSERDEKNTEAFF. The chain employs TRBV6-1 and TRBJ1-1; D might be TRBD1 (5 bases). Germline V CDR1 and CDR2: MNHNS, SASEGT. Between the trimmed V and J ends, which lost 2 bases and 1 base, there was a span of 11 bases. This CDR3 is built from 15 residues.

The V and J genes are TRBV11-2 and TRBJ2-1; 12 bases map to TRBD2. The germline gives CDR1 SGHAT, CDR2 FQNNGV. The CDR3 has 15 residues. J was trimmed by 6 bases and V by 5 bases; bases with no gene match: 5. The CDR3 is CASSIGLAGFNEQFF. The CDR3 region has the DNA TGTGCCAGCAGCATTGGACTAGCGGGATTCAATGAGCAGTTCTTC.

V and J are TRBV9 and TRBJ2-3; possibly TRBD2 for D (7 bases). The CDR3 has 14 amino acids. Trimming took 3 bases from V and 8 from J, leaving 16 bases between them. Germline V gene lookup returns CDR1 SGDLS and CDR2 YYNGEE. The CDR3 sequence: CASSASGGGGTQYF. CDR3 DNA sequence: TGTGCCAGCAGCGCCAGCGGAGGGGGGGGTACGCAGTATTTT.

The rearrangement joins TRBV11-2 to TRBJ2-1; perhaps TRBD1 as D (5 bases). This CDR3 region has 14 residues. Trimming took 3 bases from V and 3 from J, leaving 9 bases between them. CDR1 is SGHAT, CDR2 FQNNGV, per germline. The CDR3 region has the DNA TGTGCCAGCAGCTTCGGCAGGGACTACAATGAGCAGTTCTTC. Translation: CASSFGRDYNEQFF.

The J gene is TRBJ1-1, the V gene TRBV18; TRBD1 agrees at 7 bases. The trim removed 3 bases at V and 5 bases at J, leaving 9 bases unmatched. The CDR3 length is 15 residues. Per germline, CDR1 KGHSH and CDR2 LQKENI. The CDR3 is CASSPFTGEVTEAFF. The CDR3 DNA reads as TGTGCCAGCTCACCCTTTACAGGGGAAGTAACTGAAGCTTTCTTT.

About this clone: The identical CDR3 is also encoded by other nucleotide sequences in the sample. The V call is TRBV6-5, the J call TRBJ1-1; D is unclear. CDR1 and CDR2 from the germline V gene are MNHEY and SVGAGI. V lost 6 bases and J 2 bases, leaving 4 bases between the germline ends. The CDR3 has 11 amino acids. CDR3 nucleotide sequence: TGTGCCAGCAGGGTAAACACTGAAGCTTTCTTT. Translating it yields CASRVNTEAFF.

V usage is TRBV6-5 and J usage is TRBJ2-7; D may be TRBD1 (5 bases). This CDR3 has 13 amino acids. Germline V CDR1 and CDR2: MNHEY, SVGAGI. Trimming pared 2 bases from V and 0 bases from J, leaving 5 bases between. CDR3 protein: CASSYGASYEQYF. The CDR3 DNA follows: TGTGCCAGCAGTTACGGGGCCTCCTACGAGCAGTACTTC.

The chain is built from TRBV5-5 and TRBJ2-7; D might be TRBD1 (6 bases). The ends were cut back, 6 bases at V and 6 bases at J, with 13 bases in the middle. Germline assignment: CDR1 SGHKS and CDR2 YYEKEE (reference sequence). This CDR3 is 12 amino acids long. In DNA form, the CDR3 reads TGTGCCAGCAACCAACAGGGCTTCGAGCAGTACTTC. Translation gives CASNQQGFEQYF.

The chain uses TRBV28 and TRBJ1-4; D perhaps matches TRBD1 (5 bases). Trimming took off 8 bases at V and 4 bases at J, with 11 bases between the two ends. CDR1 is MDHEN and CDR2 is SYDVKM in the germline V gene. The CDR3 totals 13 residues. CDR3 residues: CASDRGNNEKLFF. The CDR3 DNA reads TGTGCCAGCGACCGGGGCAATAATGAAAAACTGTTTTTT.

The chain employs TRBV19 and TRBJ2-1; 9 positions match TRBD1. Germline V gives CDR1 LNHDA, CDR2 SQIVND (reference sequence). The CDR3 consists of 15 residues. The ends lost 5 bases at V and 5 bases at J; junction bases unmatched: 7. The CDR3 region has the DNA TGTGCCAGTAGTTGGGACAGGGTGACACACAATGAGCAGTTCTTC. Amino acids: CASSWDRVTHNEQFF.

J is TRBJ2-7 and V is TRBV14, with D hard to call. The V end lost 2 bases, the J end lost 3 bases, and 11 bases lay between the germline ends. Germline CDR1 reads SGHDN; CDR2 reads FVKESK. The CDR3 is made up of 14 amino acids. The DNA of the CDR3 is TGTGCCAGCAGCCAAAATCTGGGCGGCTACGAGCAGTACTTC. Amino acids: CASSQNLGGYEQYF. Supplemented by reference TRBV14 and TRBJ2-7, the full variable domain reads EAGVTQFPSHSVIEKGQTVTLRCDPISGHDNLYWYRRVMGKEIKFLLHFVKESKQDESGMPNNRFLAERTGGTYSTLKVQPAELEDSGVYFCASSQNLGGYEQYFGPGTRLTVT.

The rearrangement uses TRBV30 and TRBJ1-1; no definite D call. V lost 4 bases and J lost 3, with 9 bases in between. CDR1 and CDR2 (germline): GTSNPN, SVGIG (reference sequence). This CDR3 contains 12 residues. The CDR3: CAWTDRDTEAFF. DNA of the CDR3: TGTGCCTGGACCGACCGGGACACTGAAGCTTTCTTT.

DNA for the CDR3: TGTGCCTGGAGTCTTTTAACTAGCGGGATACCTAGCTCCTACAATGAGCAGTTCTTC. Its protein product is CAWSLLTSGIPSSYNEQFF. The rearrangement links TRBV30 to TRBJ2-1, with 10 bases identical to TRBD2. J lost 0 bases, V lost 2 bases, and 13 bases had no gene match. The CDR3 runs 19 residues. Germline CDR1 reads GTSNPN; CDR2 reads SVGIG (reference sequence).

This chain links TRBV2 with TRBJ2-7, with no clear D. CDR3 length: 13 amino acids. The V and J ends lost 1 base and 0 bases respectively, with 4 bases between them. The germline CDR1 and CDR2 sequences are SNHLY and FYNNEI. In DNA form, the CDR3 reads TGTGCCAGCAGTGAAGTTTTCTCCTACGAGCAGTACTTC. It translates to CASSEVFSYEQYF.

J is TRBJ1-4 and V is TRBV10-3; D may be TRBD1 (6 bases). CDR1 is ENHRY and CDR2 is SYGVKD in the germline V gene. The V and J ends lost 6 bases and 5 bases respectively, with 10 bases between them. CDR3 length: 13 amino acids. The CDR3 DNA reads as TGTGCCATCAGCCGGGACACGAATGAAAAACTGTTTTTT. This codes for CAISRDTNEKLFF.

Of note for this clone: The same CDR3 is also encoded by other DNA sequences in this sample. The rearrangement joins TRBV3-1 (or the pseudogene TRBV3-2) to TRBJ1-1; weak D call: TRBD1 (6 bases). The CDR3 runs to 13 residues. Germline assignment: CDR1 LGHDT and CDR2 YNNKEL (reference sequence). V was clipped by 0 bases and J by 5 bases, with 7 bases between them. The CDR3 DNA follows: TGTGCCAGCAGCCAAGAAGGGGGGACTGAAGCTTTCTTT. Translating it yields CASSQEGGTEAFF.

This clone was counted once. V and J are TRBV15 and TRBJ1-2; a weak D match, TRBD1 (5 bases). CDR1 and CDR2 from the germline V gene are LNHNV and YYDKDF (reference sequence). The CDR3 is 12 residues long. The ends were cut back, 0 bases at V and 8 bases at J, with 7 bases in the middle. The DNA for the CDR3 is TGTGCCACCAGCAGAGAGGGGGTGGGCTACACCTTC. Encoded protein: CATSREGVGYTF.

V usage is TRBV6-1 and J usage is TRBJ2-7, with 9 bases aligning to TRBD1. The germline V gene encodes CDR1 MNHNS and CDR2 SASEGT. V was pared by 3 bases and J by 3 bases, with 6 bases of the junction left unmatched. The CDR3 contains 15 residues. Here the CDR3 DNA reads TGTGCCAGCAGTGATTTGGGGACAGGGTTCTACGAGCAGTACTTC. Its translation is CASSDLGTGFYEQYF.

The chain recombines TRBV20-1 with TRBJ2-1; tentative D call: TRBD2 (7 bases). V dropped 3 bases and J dropped 0 bases, with 18 bases sitting between them. The CDR3 loop spans 17 amino acids. From germline, CDR1 is DFQATT and CDR2 SNEGSKA (reference sequence). CDR3 in DNA: TGCAGTGCTAGTTCGGGGGGCGCCCCTAGCTCCTACAATGAGCAGTTCTTC. Translated, it gives CSASSGGAPSSYNEQFF.

The rearrangement uses TRBV2 and TRBJ1-2; 7 bases are a match to TRBD1. J lost 1 base, V lost 6 bases, and 8 bases had no gene match. The CDR3 runs to 15 residues. The V gene's germline CDR1 is SNHLY and CDR2 FYNNEI. CDR3 sequence (DNA): TGTGCCAGCAGAGAACAGGGGTTGGTTAACTATGGCTACACCTTC. Translated: CASREQGLVNYGYTF.

The chain recombines TRBV9 with TRBJ1-5; D is ambiguous. The CDR3 spans 16 residues. Germline-derived CDR1 and CDR2 are SGDLS and YYNGEE. V was clipped by 0 bases and J by 3 bases, with 13 bases between them. The CDR3 is CASSVEGGGYNQPQHF. CDR3 in DNA: TGTGCCAGCAGCGTAGAAGGTGGCGGGTACAATCAGCCCCAGCATTTT.

The chain couples TRBV7-8 to TRBJ1-1; D not resolved. V was cut by 5 bases and J by 3 bases, with 4 bases left in between. This CDR3 is 11 amino acids long. Germline assignment: CDR1 SGHVS and CDR2 FQNEAQ. Here the CDR3 reads CASSPHTEAFF. CDR3 in DNA: TGTGCCAGCAGCCCGCACACTGAAGCTTTCTTT.

This clone is a singleton in its sample. The CDR3 region has the DNA TGCGCCAGCACCTTTGGAGGGGGCGTCGGCTACACCTTC. Its protein product is CASTFGGGVGYTF. This chain uses TRBV5-1 with TRBJ1-2; 7 bases are shared with TRBD1. The CDR3 sequence is 13 residues long. Germline lookup yields CDR1 SGHRS and CDR2 YFSETQ. V shed 6 bases, J shed 8 bases, and the junction held 10 bases outside the gene matches. The full variable domain, its missing parts supplied by reference TRBV5-1 and TRBJ1-2, is KAGVTQTPRYLIKTRGQQVTLSCSPISGHRSVSWYQQTPGQGLQFLFEYFSETQRNKGNFPGRFSGRQFSNSRSEMNVSTLELGDSALYLCASTFGGGVGYTFGSGTRLTVV.